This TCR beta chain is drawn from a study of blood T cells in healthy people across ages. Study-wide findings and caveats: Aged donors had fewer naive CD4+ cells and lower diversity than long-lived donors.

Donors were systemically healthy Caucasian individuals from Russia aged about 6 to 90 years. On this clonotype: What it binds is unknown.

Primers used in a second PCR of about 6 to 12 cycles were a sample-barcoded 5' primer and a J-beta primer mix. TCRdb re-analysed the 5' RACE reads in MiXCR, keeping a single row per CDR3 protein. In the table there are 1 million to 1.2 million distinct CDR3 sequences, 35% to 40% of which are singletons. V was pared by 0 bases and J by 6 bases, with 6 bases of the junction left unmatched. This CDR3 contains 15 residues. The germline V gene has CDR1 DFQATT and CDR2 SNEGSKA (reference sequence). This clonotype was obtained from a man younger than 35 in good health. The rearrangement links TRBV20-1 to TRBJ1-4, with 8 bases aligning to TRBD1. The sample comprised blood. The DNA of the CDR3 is TGCAGTGCTAGAGATTCGGCAGGGGGCGATGAAAAACTGTTTTTT. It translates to CSARDSAGGDEKLFF.